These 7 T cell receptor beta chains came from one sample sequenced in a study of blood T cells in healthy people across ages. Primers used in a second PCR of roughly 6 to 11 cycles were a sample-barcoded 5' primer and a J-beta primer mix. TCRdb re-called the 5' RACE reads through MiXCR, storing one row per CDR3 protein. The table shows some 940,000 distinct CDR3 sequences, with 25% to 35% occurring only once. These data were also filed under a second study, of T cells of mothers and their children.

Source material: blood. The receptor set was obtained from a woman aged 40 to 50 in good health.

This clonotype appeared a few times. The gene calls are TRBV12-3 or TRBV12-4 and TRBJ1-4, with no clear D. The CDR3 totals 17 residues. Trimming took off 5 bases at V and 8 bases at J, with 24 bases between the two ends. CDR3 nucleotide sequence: TGTGCCAGCAGTCCCACGTCCCTTAATTTGGGTCGGGAAAAACTGTTTTTT. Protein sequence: CASSPTSLNLGREKLFF.

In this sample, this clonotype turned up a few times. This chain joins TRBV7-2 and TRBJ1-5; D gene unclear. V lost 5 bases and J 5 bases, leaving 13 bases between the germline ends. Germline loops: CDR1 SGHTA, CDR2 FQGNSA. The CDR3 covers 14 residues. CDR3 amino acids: CASSLRGGDQPQHF. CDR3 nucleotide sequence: TGTGCCAGCAGCCTTCGAGGCGGGGATCAGCCCCAGCATTTT.

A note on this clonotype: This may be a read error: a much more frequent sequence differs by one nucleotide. CDR3 sequence reads: CASSGFGTASYGYTF. CDR3 sequence (DNA): TGTGCCAGCAGTGGATTCGGGACAGCTTCCTATGGCTACACCTTC. This chain links TRBV25-1 with TRBJ1-2; 7 nucleotides match TRBD1. The length of the CDR3 is 15 residues. With 4 bases clipped from V and 4 bases from J, the junction kept 9 bases outside the gene matches. Germline CDR1 and CDR2: MGHDK and SYGVNS.

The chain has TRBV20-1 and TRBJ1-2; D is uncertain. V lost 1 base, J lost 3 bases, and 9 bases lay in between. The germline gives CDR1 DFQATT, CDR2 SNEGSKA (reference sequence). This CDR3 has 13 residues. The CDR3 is CSARVFRDYGYTF. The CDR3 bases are TGCAGTGCTAGAGTGTTCCGAGACTATGGCTACACCTTC.

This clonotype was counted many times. CDR3 loop: CSANGGGLGETQYF. CDR3 DNA: TGCAGTGCTAACGGGGGGGGCCTTGGGGAGACCCAGTACTTC. This rearrangement joins TRBV20-1 to TRBJ2-5; 8 nucleotides agree with TRBD2. The CDR3 contains 14 residues. V gave up 4 bases and J gave up 5 bases; unmatched junction bases: 9. The germline V gene has CDR1 DFQATT and CDR2 SNEGSKA (reference sequence).

The CDR3 spells CASSFEGDHNEQFF. Written as DNA, the CDR3 is TGTGCCAGCAGTTTTGAGGGGGACCACAATGAGCAGTTCTTC. V usage is TRBV27 and J usage is TRBJ2-1, with D possibly TRBD1 on 6 matching bases. The V gene's germline CDR1 is MNHEY and CDR2 SMNVEV (reference sequence). This CDR3 is built from 14 residues. Trimming stripped 3 bases from V and 5 bases from J, with 11 bases between.

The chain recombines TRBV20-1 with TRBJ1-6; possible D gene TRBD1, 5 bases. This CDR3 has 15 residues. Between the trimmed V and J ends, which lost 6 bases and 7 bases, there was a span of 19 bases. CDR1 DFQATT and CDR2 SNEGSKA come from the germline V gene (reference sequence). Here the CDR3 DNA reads TGCAGTGCCCTGGAGGGTGGGGCTCGGAATTCACCCCTCCACTTT. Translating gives CSALEGGARNSPLHF.